The 31 T cell receptor beta chains given below trace back to one sample, sequenced in a study of regulatory T cells in long-lasting Graves disease. Library construction for TCR beta used iRepertoire HTBI primers and Arm-PCR of CDR3 regions. From the multiplex PCR reads, TCRdb called clonotypes with MiXCR, one entry per CDR3 protein. The data show 400,000 to 500,000 distinct CDR3 sequences, with around a fifth seen just once and roughly an eighth held by the top ten. The time point is: persistent/refractory GD, antithyroid drugs over 5 years with positive TRAb. TCR sequences were obtained from RNA taken from PBMCs. The material was peripheral blood mononuclear cells (PBMCs), obtained when the disease was refractory, from a patient treated with antithyroid drugs. Receptor source: a female donor with Graves disease.

There are a few counts of this clonotype. V gene TRBV5-5 combines with J gene TRBJ2-7; 9 bases match TRBD2. In germline, CDR1 is SGHKS, CDR2 YYEKEE (reference sequence). The CDR3 is 17 residues long. V gave up 7 bases and J gave up 0 bases; unmatched junction bases: 14. CDR3 DNA sequence: TGTGCCAGCGAACCCCGGCCAGGGACTAGCATCTCCTACGAGCAGTACTTC. This encodes CASEPRPGTSISYEQYF. The full variable domain, rest sourced from reference TRBV5-5 and TRBJ2-7, is DAGVTQSPTHLIKTRGQQVTLRCSPISGHKSVSWYQQVLGQGPQFIFQYYEKEERGRGNFPDRFSARQFPNYSSELNVNALLLGDSALYLCASEPRPGTSISYEQYFGPGTRLTVT.

This clonotype was detected many times. V is TRBV2 and J is TRBJ1-1; the D gene is possibly TRBD1 (5 bases). This CDR3 comprises 14 residues. Germline V gene data show CDR1 as SNHLY and CDR2 as FYNNEI. The ends were cut back, 5 bases at V and 0 bases at J, with 10 bases in the middle. The CDR3 DNA is TGTGCCAGCAGTCTACAGGCTCTGAACACTGAAGCTTTCTTT. Translating it yields CASSLQALNTEAFF.

This clonotype was seen repeatedly, ten times or more. The CDR3 DNA sequence: TGTGCCAGCGGCCTGGGCAGCCAGACTGAAAAACTGTTTTTT. Protein sequence: CASGLGSQTEKLFF. The rearrangement joins TRBV6-1 to TRBJ1-4; no clear D gene. Between the trimmed V and J ends, which lost 8 bases and 7 bases, there was a span of 17 bases. The CDR3 consists of 14 residues. Per the germline V gene, CDR1 is MNHNS and CDR2 is SASEGT.

To note about this clonotype: It differs at one base from a far larger clone, so likely a read error. The CDR3 protein is CASSSGTPGTQYF. CDR3 in DNA: TGTGCCAGCAGTTCCGGGACGCCAGGGACCCAGTACTTC. The chain links TRBV7-9 to TRBJ2-5; the D gene could be TRBD1 or TRBD2 (5 bases each). The CDR3 totals 13 residues. Deletions cut 6 bases from V and 7 bases from J, with 15 bases between. Germline V gene data show CDR1 as SEHNR and CDR2 as FQNEAQ (reference sequence).

This clonotype was picked up many times. The chain joins TRBV2 to TRBJ1-5, with 7 bases aligning to TRBD1. Germline CDR1 and CDR2: SNHLY and FYNNEI. The CDR3 length is 16 residues. V was pared by 6 bases and J by 4 bases, with 12 bases of the junction left unmatched. This CDR3 is CASSSTGTEGNQPQHF. CDR3 in DNA: TGTGCCAGCAGCAGTACCGGGACAGAGGGTAATCAGCCCCAGCATTTT.

This clonotype was detected a few times. This chain connects TRBV20-1 to TRBJ2-5; a weak D match, TRBD2 (5 bases). Germline V CDR1 and CDR2: DFQATT, SNEGSKA (reference sequence). Trimming stripped 1 base from V and 5 bases from J, with 17 bases between. The CDR3 length is 15 residues. DNA of the CDR3: TGCAGTGCTAGAGTGGGGAGCACGGCGTGGGAGACCCAGTACTTC. Its protein is CSARVGSTAWETQYF.

The rearrangement joins TRBV28 to TRBJ1-2; D gene uncertain. The germline V gene has CDR1 MDHEN and CDR2 SYDVKM. The CDR3 has 13 residues. Deletions cut 5 bases from V and 0 bases from J, with 7 bases between. CDR3 sequence reads: CASSDRTNYGYTF. The CDR3 coding sequence is TGTGCCAGCAGTGACCGGACTAACTATGGCTACACCTTC.

In its sample, this clonotype was seen many times. V gene TRBV28 combines with J gene TRBJ1-1; D unclear. V was trimmed by 6 bases and J by 0 bases, leaving 2 bases between them. CDR1 and CDR2 from the germline V gene are MDHEN and SYDVKM. The CDR3 is 11 amino acids. CDR3 amino acids: CASRVNTEAFF. The CDR3 nucleotides are TGTGCCAGCAGAGTGAACACTGAAGCTTTCTTT.

The chain is built from TRBV20-1 and TRBJ1-5; D possibly corresponds to TRBD1 (6 bases). With 7 bases removed from V and 3 bases from J, the gap between germline ends came to 13 bases. This CDR3 has 13 residues. Looked up from germline, CDR1 is DFQATT and CDR2 is SNEGSKA (reference sequence). CDR3 sequence reads: CSVPTGSNQPQHF. CDR3 nucleotides: TGCAGTGTACCCACAGGGTCCAATCAGCCCCAGCATTTT.

This clonotype came up a few times. This chain uses TRBV5-1 with TRBJ2-7, with TRBD1 as a possible D gene (5 bases). Germline V gene sequence: CDR1 SGHRS, CDR2 YFSETQ. This CDR3 has 14 residues. V lost 4 bases, J lost 3 bases, and 14 bases lay in between. This CDR3 is CASSPRVENYEQYF. In nucleotides, the CDR3 is TGCGCCAGCAGCCCCAGGGTTGAGAACTACGAGCAGTACTTC.

This clonotype was seen repeatedly, ten times or more. V usage is TRBV11-2 and J usage is TRBJ2-5; TRBD1 is a possible D gene (5 bases). Germline V gene sequence: CDR1 SGHAT, CDR2 FQNNGV. Trimming cost V 1 base and J 2 bases, with 11 bases left between them. This CDR3 region has 15 residues. The CDR3 is CASSLGTQVQETQYF. The CDR3 DNA is TGTGCCAGCAGCTTAGGGACACAAGTACAAGAGACCCAGTACTTC.

The chain has TRBV29-1 and TRBJ2-3, with a weak D call TRBD1 (7 bases). Germline CDR1 and CDR2: SQVTM and ANQGSEA. This CDR3 is 14 amino acids long. Trimming stripped 7 bases from V and 0 bases from J, with 14 bases between. CDR3 DNA sequence: TGCAGCGCTAAGACAGGGACTAGCACAGATACGCAGTATTTT. Its translation: CSAKTGTSTDTQYF.

CDR3 DNA sequence: TGTGCCAGCAGCCCGCGGGAGGCGGGAGCATCTGGGGCCAACGTCCTGACTTTC. It translates to CASSPREAGASGANVLTF. The V gene is TRBV9, the J gene TRBJ2-6; the match to TRBD2 covers 8 bases. Germline trimming cut 4 bases from V and 1 base from J; bases unmatched to any gene: 10. Per germline, CDR1 SGDLS and CDR2 YYNGEE. The CDR3 consists of 18 residues.

This clonotype was counted once. A single base separates this from a much larger clone, so it may be a read error. The chain couples TRBV7-9 to TRBJ1-2; D is ambiguous. The CDR3 sequence is 13 residues long. CDR1 and CDR2 from the germline V gene are SEHNR and FQNEAQ (reference sequence). Deletions cut 5 bases from V and 4 bases from J, with 11 bases between. This CDR3 reads CASSPGLPYGYTF. The DNA of the CDR3 is TGTGCCAGCAGCCCCGGACTGCCCTATGGCTACACCTTC.

A remark on this clonotype: Given a much more abundant clone one base away, this may be a read error. The chain recombines TRBV28 with TRBJ2-2; TRBD1 or TRBD2 may be the D gene (5 bases each). The CDR3 spans 17 residues. V gave up 5 bases and J gave up 1 base, with 17 bases separating them. From germline, CDR1 is MDHEN and CDR2 SYDVKM. CDR3 loop: CASSERDAGLNTGELFF. The CDR3 coding sequence is TGTGCCAGCAGTGAACGGGACGCGGGCTTGAACACCGGGGAGCTGTTTTTT.

V is TRBV9 and J is TRBJ2-7, with D possibly being TRBD2 (6 bases). Germline lookup yields CDR1 SGDLS and CDR2 YYNGEE. This CDR3 is 12 amino acids long. V was clipped by 3 bases and J by 6 bases, with 10 bases between them. The CDR3 DNA sequence: TGTGCCAGCAGCGACATGGGGGGCGAGCAGTACTTC. Protein: CASSDMGGEQYF.

This clonotype was observed a few times. V gene TRBV19 combines with J gene TRBJ1-5, with D unclear. V shed 2 bases and J shed 0 bases, with 17 bases lying between them. Looked up from germline, CDR1 is LNHDA and CDR2 is SQIVND (reference sequence). This CDR3 region has 18 residues. CDR3 protein: CASSIPVASVLSNQPQHF. DNA for the CDR3: TGTGCCAGTAGTATACCGGTCGCGTCAGTACTTAGCAATCAGCCCCAGCATTTT. The variable domain in full, completed from reference TRBV19 and TRBJ1-5, reads DGGITQSPKYLFRKEGQNVTLSCEQNLNHDAMYWYRQDPGQGLRLIYYSQIVNDFQKGDIAEGYSVSREKKESFPLTVTSAQKNPTAFYLCASSIPVASVLSNQPQHFGDGTRLSIL.

This clonotype was picked up a small number of times. The chain joins TRBV2 to TRBJ2-3, with D perhaps given as TRBD1 or TRBD2 (5 bases each). The CDR3 contains 14 residues. V lost 4 bases and J 3 bases, leaving 11 bases between the germline ends. CDR1 and CDR2 from the germline V gene are SNHLY and FYNNEI. CDR3: CASSAGSGTDTQYF. Here the CDR3 DNA reads TGTGCCAGCAGTGCAGGGAGTGGGACAGATACGCAGTATTTT.

V is TRBV5-6 and J is TRBJ2-5; D unclear. V lost 3 bases, J lost 2 bases, and 11 bases lay in between. The germline V gene has CDR1 SGHDT and CDR2 YYEEEE. The CDR3 is 14 amino acids. The CDR3 DNA is TGTGCCAGCAGCTCCTACACAAGGCAAGAGACCCAGTACTTC. This encodes CASSSYTRQETQYF.

This clonotype was recorded many times. The chain recombines TRBV18 with TRBJ2-5; perhaps TRBD1 as D (5 bases). Germline CDR1 reads KGHSH; CDR2 reads LQKENI. The CDR3 totals 13 residues. V was clipped by 6 bases and J by 5 bases, with 13 bases between them. CDR3 sequence: CASSPGQFETQYF. DNA of the CDR3: TGTGCCAGCTCGCCAGGGCAATTCGAGACCCAGTACTTC.

The chain couples TRBV6-1 to TRBJ2-5, with D uncertain. V shed 7 bases and J shed 5 bases, with 5 bases lying between them. CDR1 and CDR2 from the germline V gene are MNHNS and SASEGT. There are 10 residues in the CDR3. CDR3 nucleotides: TGTGCCAGCACATCCGAGACCCAGTACTTC. This translates into CASTSETQYF.

This clonotype was observed many times. The rearrangement joins TRBV12-3 or TRBV12-4 to TRBJ1-1; D is unresolved. The CDR3 extends over 15 amino acids. Trimming left V 3 bases short and J 5 bases short, with 16 bases between. Here the CDR3 reads CASSFGWHLTTEAFF. CDR3 DNA: TGTGCCAGCAGTTTTGGCTGGCACTTGACAACTGAAGCTTTCTTT.

At least ten counts were recorded for this clonotype. This sequence joins TRBV18 and TRBJ1-1; D unresolved. The ends were cut back, 0 bases at V and 3 bases at J, with 8 bases in the middle. Germline assignment: CDR1 KGHSH and CDR2 LQKENI. CDR3 length: 14 residues. The chain's CDR3 is CASSPPGKDTEAFF. For the CDR3, the DNA is TGTGCCAGCTCACCACCGGGGAAGGACACTGAAGCTTTCTTT.

The chain carries TRBV5-1 and TRBJ1-1, with unresolved D. V lost 2 bases to trimming and J lost 0 bases, with 5 bases between them. The CDR3 contains 13 residues. Germline CDR1 is SGHRS and CDR2 is YFSETQ. The CDR3 sequence is CASSFQMNTEAFF. The CDR3 DNA is TGCGCCAGCAGCTTTCAGATGAACACTGAAGCTTTCTTT.

This clonotype was observed many times. J is TRBJ2-5 and V is TRBV12-3 or TRBV12-4, with TRBD2 matching 7 bases. CDR3 length equals 15 residues. Losses at the gene ends were 2 bases for V and 0 bases for J; bases not matched to a gene: 3. CDR3 amino acids: CASSLSLANQETQYF. CDR3 in DNA: TGTGCCAGCAGTTTATCACTAGCGAACCAAGAGACCCAGTACTTC.

About this clonotype itself: This sequence may be a read error, since a much larger clone differs from it by one base. The rearrangement uses TRBV15 and TRBJ1-1, with D uncertain. The CDR3 has 14 amino acids. Germline CDR1 and CDR2: LNHNV and YYDKDF (reference sequence). V lost 0 bases to trimming and J lost 1 base, with 6 bases between them. CDR3 residues: CATSRDSGNTEAFF. Written as DNA, the CDR3 is TGTGCCACCAGCAGAGATAGTGGGAACACTGAAGCTTTCTTT.

The V call is TRBV4-1, the J call TRBJ2-7, with 9 bases identical to TRBD1. Germline V CDR1 and CDR2: MGHRA, YSYEKL. The CDR3 loop spans 17 amino acids. Germline trimming cut 2 bases from V and 4 bases from J; bases unmatched to any gene: 12. CDR3 in amino acids: CASSQRADRGIQYEQYF. The CDR3 coding sequence is TGCGCCAGCAGCCAAAGGGCGGACAGGGGAATACAATACGAGCAGTACTTC.

This clonotype was recorded many times. The gene calls are TRBV7-3 and TRBJ2-2; 7 nucleotides align to TRBD2. CDR1 and CDR2 from the germline V gene are SGHTA and FQGTGA. J was trimmed by 1 base and V by 3 bases; bases with no gene match: 8. This CDR3 is 17 amino acids long. The CDR3 is CASSFDPSSGNTGELFF. CDR3 sequence (DNA): TGTGCCAGCAGCTTCGACCCTTCTAGCGGGAACACCGGGGAGCTGTTTTTT.

This clonotype was detected only a few times. The rearrangement joins TRBV5-1 to TRBJ2-3, with 7 bases aligning to TRBD1. J was trimmed by 4 bases and V by 0 bases; bases with no gene match: 5. Germline assignment: CDR1 SGHRS and CDR2 YFSETQ. This CDR3 is built from 15 residues. CDR3 bases: TGCGCCAGCAGCTTGGAAGACAGGGCTCCAGATACGCAGTATTTT. Translated: CASSLEDRAPDTQYF.

This clonotype was counted ten times or more. This sequence joins TRBV20-1 and TRBJ1-2; D call uncertain. The CDR3 covers 14 residues. CDR1 is DFQATT, CDR2 SNEGSKA, per germline (reference sequence). Trimming removed 2 bases at V and 8 bases at J, with 18 bases between. CDR3 bases: TGCAGTGCTAGAAGGGCCCCATCTAACTTAGGCTACACCTTC. This sequence encodes CSARRAPSNLGYTF.

The V and J genes are TRBV27 and TRBJ1-2, with 7 bases that match TRBD1. This CDR3 comprises 13 residues. Trimming removed 6 bases from V and 4 bases from J; junction bases left unmatched: 5. From germline, CDR1 is MNHEY and CDR2 SMNVEV (reference sequence). In DNA, the CDR3 is TGTGCCAGCAGGGATGGACAGGCCTATGGCTACACCTTC. As protein: CASRDGQAYGYTF.